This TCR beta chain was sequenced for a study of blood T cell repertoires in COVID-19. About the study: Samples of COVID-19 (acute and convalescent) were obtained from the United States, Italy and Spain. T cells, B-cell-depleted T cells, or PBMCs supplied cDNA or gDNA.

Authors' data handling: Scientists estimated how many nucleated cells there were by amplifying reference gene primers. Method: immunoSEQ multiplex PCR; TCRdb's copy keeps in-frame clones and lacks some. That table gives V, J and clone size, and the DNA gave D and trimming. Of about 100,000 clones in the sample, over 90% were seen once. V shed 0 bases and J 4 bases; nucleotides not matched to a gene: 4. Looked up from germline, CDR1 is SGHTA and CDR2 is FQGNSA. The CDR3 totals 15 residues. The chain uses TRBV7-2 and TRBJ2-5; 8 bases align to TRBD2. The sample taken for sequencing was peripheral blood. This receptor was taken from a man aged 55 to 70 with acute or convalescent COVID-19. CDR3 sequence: CASSLASGRSETQYF. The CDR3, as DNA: TGTGCCAGCAGCTTAGCCAGCGGGAGATCAGAGACCCAGTACTTC.